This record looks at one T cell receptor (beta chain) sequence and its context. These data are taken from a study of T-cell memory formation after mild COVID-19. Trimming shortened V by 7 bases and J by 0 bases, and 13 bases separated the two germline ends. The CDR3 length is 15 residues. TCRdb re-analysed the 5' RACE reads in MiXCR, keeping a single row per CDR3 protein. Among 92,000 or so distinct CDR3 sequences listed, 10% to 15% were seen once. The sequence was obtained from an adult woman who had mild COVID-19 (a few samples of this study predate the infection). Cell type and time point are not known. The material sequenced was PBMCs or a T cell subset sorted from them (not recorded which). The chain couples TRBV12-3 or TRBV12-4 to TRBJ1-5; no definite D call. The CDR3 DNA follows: TGTGCCAGCACCTTGGAGGGAAATAGCAATCAGCCCCAGCATTTT. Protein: CASTLEGNSNQPQHF.